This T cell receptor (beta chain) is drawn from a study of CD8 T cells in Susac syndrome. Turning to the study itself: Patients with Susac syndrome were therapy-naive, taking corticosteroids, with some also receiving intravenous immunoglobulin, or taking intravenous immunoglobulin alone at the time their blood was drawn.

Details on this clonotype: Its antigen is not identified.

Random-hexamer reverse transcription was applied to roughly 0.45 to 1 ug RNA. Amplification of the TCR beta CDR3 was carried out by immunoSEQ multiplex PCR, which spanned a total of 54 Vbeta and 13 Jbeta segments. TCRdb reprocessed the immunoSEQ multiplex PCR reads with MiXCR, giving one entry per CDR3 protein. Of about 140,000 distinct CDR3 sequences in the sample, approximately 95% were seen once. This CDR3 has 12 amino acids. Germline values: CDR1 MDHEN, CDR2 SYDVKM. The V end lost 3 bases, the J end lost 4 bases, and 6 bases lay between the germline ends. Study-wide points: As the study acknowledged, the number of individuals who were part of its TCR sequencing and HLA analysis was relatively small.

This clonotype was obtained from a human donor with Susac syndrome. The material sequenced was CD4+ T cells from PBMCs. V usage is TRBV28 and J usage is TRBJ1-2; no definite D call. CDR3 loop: CASSFWGYGYTF. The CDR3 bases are TGTGCCAGCAGTTTTTGGGGCTATGGCTACACCTTC.